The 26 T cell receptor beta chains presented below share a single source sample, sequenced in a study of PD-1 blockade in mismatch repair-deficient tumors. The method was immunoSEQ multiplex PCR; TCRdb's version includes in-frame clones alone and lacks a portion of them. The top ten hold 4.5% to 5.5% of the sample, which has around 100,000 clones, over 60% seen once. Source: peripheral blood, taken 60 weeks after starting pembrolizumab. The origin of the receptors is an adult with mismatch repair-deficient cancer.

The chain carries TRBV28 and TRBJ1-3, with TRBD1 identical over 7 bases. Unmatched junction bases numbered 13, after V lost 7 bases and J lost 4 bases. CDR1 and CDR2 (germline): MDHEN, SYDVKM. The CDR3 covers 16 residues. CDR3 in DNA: TGTGCCAGCACCGGACAGGCTGGTAGTTCGGGAAACACCATATATTTT. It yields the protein CASTGQAGSSGNTIYF.

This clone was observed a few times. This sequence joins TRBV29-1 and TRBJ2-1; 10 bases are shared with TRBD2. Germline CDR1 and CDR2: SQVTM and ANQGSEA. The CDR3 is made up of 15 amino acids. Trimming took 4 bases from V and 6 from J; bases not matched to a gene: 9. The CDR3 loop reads CSVVASGRIRNEQFF. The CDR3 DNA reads TGCAGCGTTGTGGCTAGCGGGAGAATACGCAATGAGCAGTTCTTC.

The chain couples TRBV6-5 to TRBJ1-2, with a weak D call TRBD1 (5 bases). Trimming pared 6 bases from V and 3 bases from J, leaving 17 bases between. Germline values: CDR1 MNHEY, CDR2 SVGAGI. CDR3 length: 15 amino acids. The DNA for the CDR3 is TGTGCCAGCAGACCTAGGCGGGGGGGGGACTATGGCTACACCTTC. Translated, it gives CASRPRRGGDYGYTF.

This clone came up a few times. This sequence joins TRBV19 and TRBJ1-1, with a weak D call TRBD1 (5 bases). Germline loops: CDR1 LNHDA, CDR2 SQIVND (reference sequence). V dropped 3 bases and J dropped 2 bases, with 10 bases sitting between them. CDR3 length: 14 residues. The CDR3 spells CASSMGQGNTEAFF. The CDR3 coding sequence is TGTGCCAGTAGTATGGGCCAGGGAAACACTGAAGCTTTCTTT.

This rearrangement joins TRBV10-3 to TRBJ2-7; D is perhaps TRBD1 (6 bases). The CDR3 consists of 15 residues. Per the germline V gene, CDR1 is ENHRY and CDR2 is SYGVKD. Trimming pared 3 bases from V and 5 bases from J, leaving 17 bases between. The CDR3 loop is CAISEQQGTYHEQYF. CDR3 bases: TGTGCCATCAGTGAACAACAGGGAACGTACCACGAGCAGTACTTC.

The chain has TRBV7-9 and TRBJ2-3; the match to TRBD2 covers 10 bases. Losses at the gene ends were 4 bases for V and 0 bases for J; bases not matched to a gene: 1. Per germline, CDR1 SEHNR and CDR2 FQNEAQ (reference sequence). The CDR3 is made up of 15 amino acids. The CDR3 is CASSSGLASTDTQYF. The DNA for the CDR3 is TGTGCCAGCAGCTCGGGACTAGCGAGCACAGATACGCAGTATTTT.

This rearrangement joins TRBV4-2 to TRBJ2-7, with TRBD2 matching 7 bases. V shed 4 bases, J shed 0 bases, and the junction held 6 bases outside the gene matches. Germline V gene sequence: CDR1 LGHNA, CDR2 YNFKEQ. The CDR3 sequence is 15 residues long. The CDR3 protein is CASSLSLADSYEQYF. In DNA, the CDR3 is TGTGCCAGCAGCCTTTCGCTAGCGGACTCCTACGAGCAGTACTTC.

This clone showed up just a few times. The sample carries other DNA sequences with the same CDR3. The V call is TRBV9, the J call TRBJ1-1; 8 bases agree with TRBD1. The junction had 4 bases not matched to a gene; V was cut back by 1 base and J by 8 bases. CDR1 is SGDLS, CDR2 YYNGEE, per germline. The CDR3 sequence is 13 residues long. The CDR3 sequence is CASSVRGQGEAFF. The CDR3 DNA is TGTGCCAGCAGCGTACGTGGACAGGGCGAAGCTTTCTTT.

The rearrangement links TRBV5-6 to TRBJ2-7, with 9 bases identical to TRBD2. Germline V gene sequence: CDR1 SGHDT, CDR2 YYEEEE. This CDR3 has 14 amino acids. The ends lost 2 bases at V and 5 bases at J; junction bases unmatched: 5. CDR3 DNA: TGTGCCAGCAGCTTATTTAGCGGGAGCCACGAGCAGTACTTC. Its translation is CASSLFSGSHEQYF. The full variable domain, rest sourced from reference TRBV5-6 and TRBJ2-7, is DAGVTQSPTHLIKTRGQQVTLRCSPKSGHDTVSWYQQALGQGPQFIFQYYEEEERQRGNFPDRFSGHQFPNYSSELNVNALLLGDSALYLCASSLFSGSHEQYFGPGTRLTVT.

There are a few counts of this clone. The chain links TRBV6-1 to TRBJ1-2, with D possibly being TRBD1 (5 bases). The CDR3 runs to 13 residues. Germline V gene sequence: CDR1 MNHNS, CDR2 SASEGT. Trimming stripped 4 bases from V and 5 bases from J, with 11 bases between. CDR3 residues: CASSARAGYGYTF. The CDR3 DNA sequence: TGTGCCAGCAGTGCCAGGGCCGGATATGGCTACACCTTC.

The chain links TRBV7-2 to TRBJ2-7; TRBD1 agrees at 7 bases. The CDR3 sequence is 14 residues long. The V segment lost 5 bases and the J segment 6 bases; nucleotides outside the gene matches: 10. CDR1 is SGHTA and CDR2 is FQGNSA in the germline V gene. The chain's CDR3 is CASSNTITGAEQYF. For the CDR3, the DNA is TGTGCCAGCAGCAACACGATTACAGGGGCCGAGCAGTACTTC.

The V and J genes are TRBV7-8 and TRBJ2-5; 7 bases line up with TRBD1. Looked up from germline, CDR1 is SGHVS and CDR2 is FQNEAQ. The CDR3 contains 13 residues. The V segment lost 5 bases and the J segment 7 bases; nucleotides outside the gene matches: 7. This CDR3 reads CASSQDRERTQYF. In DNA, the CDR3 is TGTGCCAGCAGCCAAGACAGGGAACGGACCCAGTACTTC.

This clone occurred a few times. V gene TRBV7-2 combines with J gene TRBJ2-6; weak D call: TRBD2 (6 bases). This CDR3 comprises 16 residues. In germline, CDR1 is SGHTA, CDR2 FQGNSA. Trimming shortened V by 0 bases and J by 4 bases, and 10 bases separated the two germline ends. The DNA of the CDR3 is TGTGCCAGCAGCTTAGCGCGGGGTGTCGGGGCCAACGTCCTGACTTTC. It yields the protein CASSLARGVGANVLTF.

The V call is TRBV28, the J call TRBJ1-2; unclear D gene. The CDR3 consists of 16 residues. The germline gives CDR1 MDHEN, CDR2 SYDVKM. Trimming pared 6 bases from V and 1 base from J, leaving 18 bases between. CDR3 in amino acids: CASRLLQKKLNYGYTF. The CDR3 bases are TGTGCCAGCAGGCTATTACAGAAGAAGCTTAACTATGGCTACACCTTC.

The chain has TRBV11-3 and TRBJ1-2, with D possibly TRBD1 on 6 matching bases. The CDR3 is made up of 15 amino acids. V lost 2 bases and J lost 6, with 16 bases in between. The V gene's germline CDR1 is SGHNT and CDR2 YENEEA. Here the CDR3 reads CASSLLPPGAHGYTF. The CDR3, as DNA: TGTGCCAGCAGCTTATTGCCGCCGGGGGCTCATGGCTACACCTTC.

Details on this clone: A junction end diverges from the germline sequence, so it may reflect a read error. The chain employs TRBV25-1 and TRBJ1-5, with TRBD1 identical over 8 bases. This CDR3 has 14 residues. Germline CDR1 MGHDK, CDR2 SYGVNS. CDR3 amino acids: CASSGGQANEPQHF. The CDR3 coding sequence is TGTGCCAGCAGTGGGGGACAGGCCAATGAGCCCCAGCATTTT.

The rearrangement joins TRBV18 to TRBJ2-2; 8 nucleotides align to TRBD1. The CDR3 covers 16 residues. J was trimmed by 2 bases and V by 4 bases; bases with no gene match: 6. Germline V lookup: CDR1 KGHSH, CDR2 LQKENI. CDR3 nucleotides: TGTGCCAGCTCACTCTACCAGGGGGCAAACACCGGGGAGCTGTTTTTT. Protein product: CASSLYQGANTGELFF. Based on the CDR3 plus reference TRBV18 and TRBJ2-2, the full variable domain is NAGVMQNPRHLVRRRGQEARLRCSPMKGHSHVYWYRQLPEEGLKFMVYLQKENIIDESGMPKERFSAEFPKEGPSILRIQQVVRGDSAAYFCASSLYQGANTGELFFGEGSRLTVL.

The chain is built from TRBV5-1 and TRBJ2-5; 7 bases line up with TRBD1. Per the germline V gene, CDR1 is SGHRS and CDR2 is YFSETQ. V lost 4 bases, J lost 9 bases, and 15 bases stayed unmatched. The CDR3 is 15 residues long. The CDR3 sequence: CASSQGQVDFEAQYF. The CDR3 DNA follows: TGCGCCAGCAGCCAAGGACAGGTAGACTTCGAGGCCCAGTACTTC.

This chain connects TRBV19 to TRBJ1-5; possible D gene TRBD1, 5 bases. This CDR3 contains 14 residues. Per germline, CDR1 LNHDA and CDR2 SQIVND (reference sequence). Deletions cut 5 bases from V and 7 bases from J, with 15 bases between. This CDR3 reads CASSPTGPRQPQHF. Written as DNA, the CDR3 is TGTGCCAGTAGTCCCACGGGGCCACGGCAGCCCCAGCATTTT.

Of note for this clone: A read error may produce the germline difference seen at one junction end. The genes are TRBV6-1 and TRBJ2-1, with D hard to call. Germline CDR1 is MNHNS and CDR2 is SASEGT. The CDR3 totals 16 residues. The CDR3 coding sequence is TGTGCCAGCAGTAAAGCTAGAGGACCTTATTACAATGAGCAGTTCTTC. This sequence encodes CASSKARGPYYNEQFF.

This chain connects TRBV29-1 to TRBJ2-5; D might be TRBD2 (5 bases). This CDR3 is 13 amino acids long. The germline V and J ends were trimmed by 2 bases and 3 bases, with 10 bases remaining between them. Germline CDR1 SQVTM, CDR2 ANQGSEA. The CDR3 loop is CSVEPSGKETQYF. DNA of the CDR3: TGCAGCGTTGAACCGAGCGGCAAAGAGACCCAGTACTTC.

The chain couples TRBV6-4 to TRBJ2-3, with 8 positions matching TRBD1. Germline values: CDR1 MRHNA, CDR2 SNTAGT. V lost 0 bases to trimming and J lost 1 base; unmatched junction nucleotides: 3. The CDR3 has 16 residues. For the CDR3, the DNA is TGTGCCAGCAGTGACTCGGAACAGGGGGGCACAGATACGCAGTATTTT. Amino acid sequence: CASSDSEQGGTDTQYF.

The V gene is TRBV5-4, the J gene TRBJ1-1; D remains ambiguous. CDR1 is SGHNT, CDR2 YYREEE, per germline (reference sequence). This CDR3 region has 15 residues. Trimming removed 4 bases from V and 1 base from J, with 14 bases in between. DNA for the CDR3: TGTGCCAGCAGCCAATGGACGGCGGAGAACACTGAAGCTTTCTTT. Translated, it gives CASSQWTAENTEAFF.

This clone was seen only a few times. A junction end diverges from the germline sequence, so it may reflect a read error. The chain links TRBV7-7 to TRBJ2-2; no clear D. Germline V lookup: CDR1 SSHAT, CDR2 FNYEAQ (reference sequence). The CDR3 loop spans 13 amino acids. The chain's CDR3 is CASSLERSGELFF. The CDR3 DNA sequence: TGTGCTAGCAGCTTAGAGCGTAGCGGGGAGCTGTTTTTT.

The CDR3 protein is CASSYSTTGKTYEQYF. In DNA form, the CDR3 reads TGTGCCAGCAGTTACTCAACGACAGGGAAGACCTACGAGCAGTACTTC. The J gene is TRBJ2-7, the V gene TRBV6-6; TRBD1 matches 7 bases. The germline V gene has CDR1 MNHNY and CDR2 SVGAGI (reference sequence). With 0 bases clipped from V and 2 bases from J, the junction kept 7 bases outside the gene matches. The CDR3 totals 16 residues.

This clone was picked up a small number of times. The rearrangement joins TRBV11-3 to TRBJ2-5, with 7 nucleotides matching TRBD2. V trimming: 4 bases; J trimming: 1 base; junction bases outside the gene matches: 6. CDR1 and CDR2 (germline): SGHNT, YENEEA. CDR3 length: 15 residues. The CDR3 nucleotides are TGTGCCAGCAGCTCTACACCGGGAGGCCAAGAGACCCAGTACTTC. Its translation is CASSSTPGGQETQYF.